These 8 T cell receptor beta chains originate from one sample sequenced in a study of OX40 agonist ivuxolimab in advanced cancers. Profiling relied on immunoSEQ multiplex PCR, and the TCRdb table lists in-frame clones only, not all of them. The data show about 20,000 clones, approximately 80% seen once. The sample consisted of CD4+ or CD8+ T cells sorted from blood, taken in a trial of the OX40 agonist ivuxolimab. These receptors were taken from an adult with an advanced solid tumor such as melanoma, head and neck, liver or kidney cancer.

By share, this clone ranks as medium-sized. The genes are TRBV21-1 and TRBJ2-7; the listed D gene, TRBD2, was not tested against the DNA. TRBV21-1 is termed a pseudogene. The CDR3 contains 15 residues. The CDR3 DNA follows: TGTGCCAGCAGCAAATCGTCGGGGGAGTACTACGAGCAGTACTTC. It is translated as CASSKSSGEYYEQYF.

The CDR3 region is CASSVSGGANVLTF. DNA of the CDR3: TGTGCCAGCAGCGTCTCGGGAGGGGCCAACGTCCTGACTTTC. The rearrangement links TRBV9 to TRBJ2-6; weak D call: TRBD2 (5 bases). The germline V gene encodes CDR1 SGDLS and CDR2 YYNGEE. Trimming cost V 2 bases and J 4 bases, with 7 bases left between them. CDR3 length: 14 residues.

The chain is built from TRBV6-5 and TRBJ2-5; D is undetermined. CDR1 MNHEY and CDR2 SVGAGI come from the germline V gene. V was clipped by 0 bases and J by 3 bases, with 5 bases between them. The length of the CDR3 is 13 residues. CDR3 residues: CASSYSAEETQYF. The DNA of the CDR3 is TGTGCCAGCAGTTACTCGGCTGAAGAGACCCAGTACTTC.

V is TRBV19 and J is TRBJ2-3, with no clear D. CDR1 LNHDA and CDR2 SQIVND come from the germline V gene (reference sequence). This CDR3 spans 14 amino acids. V dropped 1 base and J dropped 3 bases, with 8 bases sitting between them. CDR3 loop: CASSIGTSTDTQYF. The DNA of the CDR3 is TGTGCCAGTAGTATAGGAACCTCTACAGATACGCAGTATTTT. The complete variable domain, with remaining parts taken from reference TRBV19 and TRBJ2-3, reads DGGITQSPKYLFRKEGQNVTLSCEQNLNHDAMYWYRQDPGQGLRLIYYSQIVNDFQKGDIAEGYSVSREKKESFPLTVTSAQKNPTAFYLCASSIGTSTDTQYFGPGTRLTVL.

CDR3 nucleotide sequence: TGTGCCAGCAAGGGGCCTAGCGGGATGCCAGATACGCAGTATTTT. It encodes CASKGPSGMPDTQYF. J is TRBJ2-3 and V is TRBV6-5, with 9 positions matching TRBD2. Germline CDR1 is MNHEY and CDR2 is SVGAGI. The CDR3 spans 15 residues. V was clipped by 7 bases and J by 4 bases; unmatched bases: 9.

This clone is medium-sized (0.01 to 0.1%) within its sample. V is TRBV7-9 and J is TRBJ2-7, with D uncertain. Germline CDR1 SEHNR, CDR2 FQNEAQ (reference sequence). V was pared by 0 bases and J by 0 bases, with 15 bases between. The CDR3 sequence is 17 residues long. The chain's CDR3 is CASSLALETVSSYEQYF. DNA for the CDR3: TGTGCCAGCAGCTTAGCGTTGGAGACGGTAAGCTCCTACGAGCAGTACTTC.

The chain recombines TRBV13 with TRBJ2-1; 8 bases match TRBD1. CDR3 length: 14 residues. Germline V CDR1 and CDR2: PRHDT, FYEKMQ (reference sequence). V shed 0 bases, J shed 9 bases, and the junction held 4 bases outside the gene matches. CDR3 DNA: TGTGCCAGCAGCTTAGGCCAGGGGGCGGTTGAGCAGTTCTTC. Its protein is CASSLGQGAVEQFF.

The chain has TRBV27 and TRBJ2-7, with a weak D call TRBD1 (5 bases). The CDR3 length is 13 residues. Germline assignment: CDR1 MNHEY and CDR2 SMNVEV (reference sequence). Trimming pared 3 bases from V and 2 bases from J, leaving 8 bases between. The CDR3 bases are TGTGCCAGCAGTTTGGGGCAGACCTACGAGCAGTACTTC. Its protein product is CASSLGQTYEQYF.